Sequencing of this TCR beta chain was carried out in a study of preoperative IRX-2 immunotherapy in early breast cancer. The protocol was immunoSEQ multiplex PCR, while the TCRdb copy is restricted to in-frame clones and leaves out a portion. Of fewer than 25,000 clones listed, approximately 80% are singletons. The treatment: preoperative locoregional IRX-2 cytokine immunotherapy. Preoperative locoregional IRX-2 cytokine immunotherapy was tested in the phase Ib source study. This CDR3 has 14 amino acids. Germline loops: CDR1 MDHEN, CDR2 SYDVKM. V was shortened by 2 bases and J by 7 bases, with 12 bases between the two germline ends.

The sequences come from lymph node tissue, collected after IRX-2 immunotherapy. This receptor was identified in a human donor with breast cancer. J is TRBJ2-4 and V is TRBV28; D remains unclear. The CDR3 DNA is TGTGCCAGCAGTTTAGGTCTAAATCGGAACATTCAGTACTTC. Translated: CASSLGLNRNIQYF. The whole variable domain, filled in from reference TRBV28 and TRBJ2-4, reads DVKVTQSSRYLVKRTGEKVFLECVQDMDHENMFWYRQDPGLGLRLIYFSYDVKMKEKGDIPEGYSVSREKKERFSLILESASTNQTSMYLCASSLGLNRNIQYFGAGTRLSVL.